The rows below give T cell receptor beta chains drawn from one sample of a study of blood T cell repertoires in COVID-19. TCRdb keeps only in-frame clones here, not all; method: immunoSEQ multiplex PCR. Found here are 150,000 to 200,000 clones, 86% of them singletons; the top ten hold less than 3.5%. The sample consisted of peripheral blood. The receptors originated from a man in his sixties or seventies with acute or convalescent COVID-19. Each CDR3 is given with its conserved first and last residue. D genes are given only for firm matches. Clone size is shown for a subset of rows, as once, few, many or a class of expanded clone.

CASSLPGTFFFF	TGTGCCAGCAGTTTACCCGGGACTTTCTTTTTCTTT	TRBV27	TRBJ1-1	once	NA
CASSERTAQETQYF	TGTGCCAGCAGTGAGAGGACAGCTCAAGAGACCCAGTACTTC	TRBV27	TRBJ2-5	NA	NA
CASSFDTGLVEQYF	TGCGCCAGCAGCTTCGATACAGGGTTAGTTGAGCAGTACTTC	TRBV5-1	TRBJ2-7	NA	NA
CASSLPGNLHEQYF	TGTGCCAGCAGCTTGCCGGGGAACCTCCACGAGCAGTACTTC	TRBV5-4	TRBJ2-7	NA	NA
CSALAHTDTQYF	TGCAGCGCCCTAGCGCACACAGATACGCAGTATTTT	TRBV29-1	TRBJ2-3	NA	NA
CASSWDSLDTQYF	TGTGCCAGCAGTTGGGACAGTCTAGATACGCAGTATTTT	TRBV25-1	TRBJ2-3	NA	TRBD1
CASSYSNGGYTGELFF	TGTGCCAGCAGTTACTCGAACGGGGGGTACACCGGGGAGCTGTTTTTT	TRBV6-5	TRBJ2-2	NA	TRBD2
CASSRDSPGTGELFF	TGTGCCAGCAGCCGGGACTCCCCGGGCACCGGGGAGCTGTTTTTT	TRBV7-2	TRBJ2-2	few	NA
CASSLVLAGTYEQYF	TGCGCCAGCAGCTTGGTACTAGCGGGGACTTACGAGCAGTACTTC	TRBV5-1	TRBJ2-7	once	TRBD2
CASSYSAGGQPQHF	TGTGCCAGCAGCTACAGCGCAGGGGGTCAGCCCCAGCATTTT	TRBV7-2	TRBJ1-5	NA	TRBD1
CASSLSYNSPLHF	TGTGCCAGTAGTTTGTCTTATAATTCACCCCTCCACTTT	TRBV19	TRBJ1-6	NA	NA
CSVERGIQETQYF	TGCAGCGTTGAGCGGGGGATCCAAGAGACCCAGTACTTC	TRBV29-1	TRBJ2-5	NA	TRBD2
CASSQDERSRLF	TGTGCCAGCAGCCAAGATGAACGTAGTCGCCTTTTT	TRBV3-1/TRBV3-2	TRBJ2-3	NA	NA
CASSLDSGSTDTQYF	TGTGCCAGCAGCTTGGATTCAGGGAGCACAGATACGCAGTATTTT	TRBV5-4	TRBJ2-3	NA	NA
CASSLTGHEKLFF	TGTGCCAGTAGCCTAACAGGGCATGAAAAACTGTTTTTT	TRBV19	TRBJ1-4	NA	NA
CASSLDRAGYGYTF	TGCGCCAGCAGCTTGGACAGGGCGGGCTATGGCTACACCTTC	TRBV5-1	TRBJ1-2	once	NA
CARGLFWRNEQFF	TGTGCCAGGGGACTCTTCTGGCGGAATGAGCAGTTCTTC	TRBV7-3	TRBJ2-1	few	NA
CAKGRGDRGNEKLFF	TGTGCCAAAGGGAGGGGCGACAGGGGCAATGAAAAACTGTTTTTT	TRBV2	TRBJ1-4	once	TRBD1
CASSLAQAETQYF	TGCGCCAGCAGCTTGGCCCAAGCAGAGACCCAGTACTTC	TRBV5-1	TRBJ2-5	NA	NA
CASSQGGGRVDEQYF	TGCGCCAGCAGCCAAGGGGGCGGGAGGGTCGACGAGCAGTACTTC	TRBV4-1	TRBJ2-7	NA	TRBD2